This paragraph reports one TCR beta chain. Method: immunoSEQ multiplex PCR; TCRdb's copy keeps in-frame clones and lacks some. The profile shows tens of thousands of clones, around 82% of them singletons. The sample comes from a study of blood T cell repertoires in COVID-19. Across the whole study: Both acute and convalescent COVID-19 samples were obtained from the United States, Italy and Spain. In each case, the material was cDNA or gDNA derived from T cells, B-cell-depleted T cells, or PBMCs.

The CDR3 has 12 amino acids. Germline loops: CDR1 ENHRY, CDR2 SYGVKD. V shed 6 bases, J shed 14 bases, and the junction held 6 bases outside the gene matches. The V and J genes are TRBV10-3 and TRBJ2-1, with TRBD1 matching over 11 bases. The sequenced sample consisted of peripheral blood. This TCR derives from a man between 65 and 85 years old with acute or convalescent COVID-19. The CDR3: CAIRGDRGYEFF. The CDR3, as DNA: TGTGCCATCAGGGGGGACAGGGGGTATGAGTTCTTC.